A single T cell receptor (beta chain) is shown here with its context. Antigen: not known. The sample is drawn from a study of beta chain features in type 1 diabetes. Study context: Cell yields, gender and age were comparable in patients and healthy donors. Study results and limitations: The study found fewer insertions and more deletions at VDJ junctions in type 1 diabetes patients. When Type 1 diabetes patients were examined, their TCRB CDR3s proved moderately but significantly shorter in all four CD4+ subsets.

Germline CDR1 and CDR2: SGDLS and YYNGEE. With 3 bases clipped from V and 9 bases from J, the junction kept 7 bases outside the gene matches. This CDR3 region has 15 residues. The sequenced template was cDNA made from the entire isolated RNA. Naive, central memory and regulatory T cell samples averaged about 3.6 million immunoSEQ reads each. Generated by immunoSEQ multiplex PCR, the TCRdb table keeps only in-frame clones and is missing some. The sample has 600,000 to 700,000 clones, 9.5% to 15% seen once. It was via CD45RO/CCR7/CD25/CD127/CD95/CD27 that CD4+ naive, central memory, regulatory and stem cell-like memory cells were sorted.

This receptor was identified in a man aged 25-45 years with type 1 diabetes. The V gene is TRBV9, the J gene TRBJ1-6; 9 bases align to TRBD1. The sample taken for sequencing was naive CD4+ T cells from blood. The DNA of the CDR3 is TGTGCCAGCAGCGCTACAGGGGGCGAGACTTCACCCCTCCACTTT. Translating it yields CASSATGGETSPLHF.